The clone carrying this T cell receptor beta chain was seen only a few times. Trimming at V came to 6 bases and at J to 6 bases, leaving 7 bases not matched to a gene. The CDR3 contains 16 residues. TCRdb passed the RT-PCR reads through MiXCR, listing each CDR3 protein once. The sample yields hundreds of thousands of distinct CDR3 sequences, about 10% seen once. This sample stems from a study of response to subunit inactivated influenza vaccine. These data are also associated with another study on T cells expressing NK-cell markers. That work contributes: It was by 5'RACE template switching with UMIs that TCR beta cDNA was made. HCMV specificity of the expanded NKG2C+ T cell clones was not established.

The gene calls are TRBV12-3 or TRBV12-4 and TRBJ2-3, with TRBD2 matching over 15 bases. This specimen consisted of PBMCs from blood, obtained on the day of vaccination. This TCR derives from a man in his fifties or sixties who received an inactivated influenza vaccine. CDR3 in DNA: TGTGCCAGCAGCTTAACCGGGACTAGCGGGGGGGATACGCAGTATTTT. It specifies CASSLTGTSGGDTQYF.